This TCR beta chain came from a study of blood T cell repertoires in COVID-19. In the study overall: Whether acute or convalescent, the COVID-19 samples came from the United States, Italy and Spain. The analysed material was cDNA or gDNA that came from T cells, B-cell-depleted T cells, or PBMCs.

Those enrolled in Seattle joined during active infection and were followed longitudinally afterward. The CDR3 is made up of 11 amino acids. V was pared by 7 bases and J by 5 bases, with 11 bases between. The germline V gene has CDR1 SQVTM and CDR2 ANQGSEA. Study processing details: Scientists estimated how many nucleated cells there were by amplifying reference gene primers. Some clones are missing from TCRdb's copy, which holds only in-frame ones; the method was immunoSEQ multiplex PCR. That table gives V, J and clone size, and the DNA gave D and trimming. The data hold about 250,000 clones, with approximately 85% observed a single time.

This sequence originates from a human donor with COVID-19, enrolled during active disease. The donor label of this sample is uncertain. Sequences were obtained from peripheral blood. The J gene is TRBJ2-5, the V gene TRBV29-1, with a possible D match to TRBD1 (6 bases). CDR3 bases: TGCAGCGCCGAAGGGGGTGAGACCCAGTACTTC. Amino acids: CSAEGGETQYF.